A single sample is the source of the 31 T cell receptor beta chains below, sequenced in a study of blood T cell repertoires in COVID-19. Profiled with immunoSEQ multiplex PCR; TCRdb holds only in-frame clones, not every one. This repertoire shows some 240,000 clones, approximately 92% found once; its top ten account for 4% to 5%. The sample was peripheral blood. The origin of the receptors is a woman between 40 and 50 years old who had recovered from COVID-19.

This clone was found a few times. The V call is TRBV16, the J call TRBJ1-4; TRBD1 matches at 9 bases. Trimming cost V 1 base and J 7 bases; bases outside gene matches: 7. The CDR3 loop spans 16 amino acids. Germline V lookup: CDR1 KGHSY, CDR2 FQNENV. The CDR3 loop reads CASSQFGTGLGEKLFF. The CDR3 DNA follows: TGTGCCAGCAGCCAATTTGGGACAGGGCTCGGTGAAAAACTGTTTTTT.

This sequence joins TRBV18 and TRBJ1-2, with D unresolved. Germline V gene data show CDR1 as KGHSH and CDR2 as LQKENI. Between the trimmed V and J ends, which lost 2 bases and 0 bases, there was a span of 10 bases. This CDR3 has 15 residues. CDR3 loop: CASSPRAGSNYGYTF. CDR3 DNA sequence: TGTGCCAGCTCACCAAGGGCGGGATCTAACTATGGCTACACCTTC.

V gene TRBV3-1 (or the pseudogene TRBV3-2) combines with J gene TRBJ2-1; D is undetermined. The CDR3 extends over 11 amino acids. The V end was cut by 2 bases, the J end by 9 bases, with 5 bases between. Germline V CDR1 and CDR2: LGHDT, YNNKEL (reference sequence). CDR3 loop: CASSQRSEQFF. The CDR3 coding sequence is TGTGCCAGCAGCCAAAGGAGTGAGCAGTTCTTC.

The chain uses TRBV7-8 and TRBJ1-2, with 7 bases aligning to TRBD1. This CDR3 is built from 15 residues. Trimming at V came to 5 bases and at J to 2 bases, leaving 8 bases not matched to a gene. Germline CDR1 SGHVS, CDR2 FQNEAQ. The chain's CDR3 is CASSAKGTANYGYTF. In DNA form, the CDR3 reads TGTGCCAGCAGCGCGAAGGGGACAGCCAACTATGGCTACACCTTC.

The chain uses TRBV21-1 and TRBJ2-5; the table's D gene call, TRBD1, was not cross checked with the DNA. TRBV21-1 is flagged as a pseudogene. This CDR3 contains 20 residues. The CDR3 region has the DNA TGTGCCAGCACCAGACTCGGCCGAGGCGATAGGGACAGGGGAGAAGAGACCCAGTACTTC. As protein: CASTRLGRGDRDRGEETQYF.

The chain recombines TRBV10-3 with TRBJ2-3, with 12 bases aligning to TRBD1. Trimming removed 8 bases from V and 5 bases from J; junction bases left unmatched: 11. Germline CDR1 reads ENHRY; CDR2 reads SYGVKD. The CDR3 spans 16 residues. CDR3 nucleotide sequence: TGTGCCATCGGGAGGGGACAGGGGGCGGTGGGAGATACGCAGTATTTT. It yields the protein CAIGRGQGAVGDTQYF.

The chain is built from TRBV29-1 and TRBJ1-4; the D is unclear. V shed 7 bases and J shed 5 bases, with 14 bases lying between them. CDR1 is SQVTM and CDR2 is ANQGSEA in the germline V gene. The CDR3 has 13 amino acids. CDR3 in amino acids: CSGLRGSNEKLFF. Here the CDR3 DNA reads TGCAGCGGACTACGTGGGTCAAATGAAAAACTGTTTTTT.

This clone was detected once. The chain employs TRBV19 and TRBJ1-1; no clear D gene. CDR1 and CDR2 (germline): LNHDA, SQIVND (reference sequence). The CDR3 spans 15 residues. Trimming left V 4 bases short and J 5 bases short, with 17 bases between. The CDR3 spells CASSTPRGGGTEAFF. The DNA of the CDR3 is TGTGCCAGTAGTACACCCCGGGGAGGTGGGACTGAAGCTTTCTTT.

This chain links TRBV30 with TRBJ2-7; TRBD1 agrees at 11 bases. This CDR3 contains 13 residues. With 1 base clipped from V and 6 bases from J, the junction kept 2 bases outside the gene matches. From germline, CDR1 is GTSNPN and CDR2 SVGIG (reference sequence). The CDR3 is CAWSAGQGVEQYF. The CDR3, as DNA: TGTGCCTGGAGTGCGGGACAGGGGGTCGAGCAGTACTTC. Variable domain in full (rest from reference TRBV30 and TRBJ2-7): SQTIHQWPATLVQPVGSPLSLECTVEGTSNPNLYWYRQAAGRGLQLLFYSVGIGQISSEVPQNLSASRPQDRQFILSSKKLLLSDSGFYLCAWSAGQGVEQYFGPGTRLTVT.

On this clone itself: One end of the junction is discordant with germline, which a read error may explain. The chain is built from TRBV4-1 and TRBJ1-6; D remains unclear. The CDR3 is 14 residues long. The germline gives CDR1 MGHRA, CDR2 YSYEKL. The CDR3 DNA reads TGCGCCAGCAGCCTCATGAGGAACCATTCGCCCCTCCACTTT. Protein product: CASSLMRNHSPLHF.

The CDR3 coding sequence is TGTGCCAGCAGACGGACAGGGTCTGCAACTAATGAAAAACTGTTTTTT. Residues: CASRRTGSATNEKLFF. The chain has TRBV4-2 and TRBJ1-4, with TRBD1 matching 8 bases. Germline-derived CDR1 and CDR2 are LGHNA and YNFKEQ. This CDR3 has 16 residues. Trimming took 6 bases from V and 0 from J; bases not matched to a gene: 6.

The V gene is TRBV10-3, the J gene TRBJ2-5; 7 nucleotides agree with TRBD2. The CDR3 loop spans 13 amino acids. Germline lookup yields CDR1 ENHRY and CDR2 SYGVKD. V lost 2 bases, J lost 4 bases, and 1 base stayed unmatched. CDR3: CAISEREAETQYF. CDR3 nucleotides: TGTGCCATCAGTGAGCGGGAGGCAGAGACCCAGTACTTC.

This clone was detected a few times. The chain recombines TRBV5-4 with TRBJ1-3, with D tentatively TRBD1 (6 bases). Germline V CDR1 and CDR2: SGHNT, YYREEE (reference sequence). CDR3 length: 16 residues. V was clipped by 4 bases and J by 1 base, with 15 bases between them. In DNA, the CDR3 is TGTGCCAGCAGCAGGACAGAAACCCTTTCTGGAAACACCATATATTTT. Its translation: CASSRTETLSGNTIYF.

The rearrangement joins TRBV5-1 to TRBJ1-4; TRBD1 matches 7 bases. With 0 bases clipped from V and 7 bases from J, the junction kept 3 bases outside the gene matches. The CDR3 totals 14 residues. CDR1 is SGHRS and CDR2 is YFSETQ in the germline V gene. For the CDR3, the DNA is TGCGCCAGCAGCTTGGGAGGGACAGTTGAAAAACTGTTTTTT. Its translation: CASSLGGTVEKLFF.

This chain links TRBV30 with TRBJ1-2; TRBD1 is a possible D gene (6 bases). Trimming removed 2 bases from V and 6 bases from J, with 13 bases in between. The CDR3 consists of 13 residues. Germline assignment: CDR1 GTSNPN and CDR2 SVGIG (reference sequence). The DNA of the CDR3 is TGTGCCTGGAGTAAGGCGGACAGACATGGCTACACCTTC. Its protein product is CAWSKADRHGYTF.

The V gene is TRBV5-3, the J gene TRBJ2-6, with 8 positions matching TRBD1. TRBV5-3 belongs to the ORF category, with a function that is uncertain. V was pared by 1 base and J by 0 bases, with 3 bases of the junction left unmatched. The CDR3 has 17 residues. CDR3 coding DNA: TGTGCCAGAAGCTTGCATACAGGGGGCTCTGGGGCCAACGTCCTGACTTTC. Translation: CARSLHTGGSGANVLTF.

This sequence joins TRBV9 and TRBJ2-5; D is ambiguous. Trimming stripped 3 bases from V and 1 base from J, with 4 bases between. This CDR3 spans 12 amino acids. Germline loops: CDR1 SGDLS, CDR2 YYNGEE. The CDR3 reads CASSGLQETQYF. Written as DNA, the CDR3 is TGTGCCAGCAGCGGGCTCCAAGAGACCCAGTACTTC.

The chain links TRBV29-1 to TRBJ2-3; 13 bases line up with TRBD2. The germline CDR1 and CDR2 sequences are SQVTM and ANQGSEA. This CDR3 contains 18 residues. J gave up 2 bases and V 7 bases, and 15 bases lay outside the gene matches. Here the CDR3 reads CSAPQYTGTSGITDTQYF. The CDR3 coding sequence is TGCAGCGCCCCCCAATACACCGGGACTAGCGGGATCACAGATACGCAGTATTTT.

CDR3 residues: CASSEADLLAKNIQYF. The CDR3 region has the DNA TGTGCCAGCAGCGAAGCGGATCTACTAGCCAAAAACATTCAGTACTTC. The chain has TRBV28 and TRBJ2-4, with TRBD2 as a possible D gene (5 bases). Trimming shortened V by 6 bases and J by 0 bases, and 15 bases separated the two germline ends. The germline V gene has CDR1 MDHEN and CDR2 SYDVKM. The CDR3 runs to 16 residues.

The J gene is TRBJ2-1, the V gene TRBV2; tentative D call: TRBD1 (6 bases). V lost 7 bases and J 3 bases, leaving 10 bases between the germline ends. The germline CDR1 and CDR2 sequences are SNHLY and FYNNEI. This CDR3 has 13 residues. The CDR3 coding sequence is TGTGCCAGCAAAGGGGGTAGCTACAATGAGCAGTTCTTC. It translates to CASKGGSYNEQFF. Together with reference TRBV2 and TRBJ2-1, the CDR3 gives the full variable domain: EPEVTQTPSHQVTQMGQEVILRCVPISNHLYFYWYRQILGQKVEFLVSFYNNEISEKSEIFDDQFSVERPDGSNFTLKIRSTKLEDSAMYFCASKGGSYNEQFFGPGTRLTVL.

This clone came up once. The J gene is TRBJ1-1, the V gene TRBV19, with D unclear. The CDR3 has 14 amino acids. The V and J ends lost 3 bases and 6 bases respectively, with 14 bases between them. Germline V gene data show CDR1 as LNHDA and CDR2 as SQIVND (reference sequence). The CDR3 region is CASSMQALMAEAFF. In nucleotides, the CDR3 is TGTGCCAGTAGTATGCAGGCCCTAATGGCTGAAGCTTTCTTT.

The genes are TRBV2 and TRBJ2-1, with 8 bases that match TRBD2. There are 14 residues in the CDR3. Per the germline V gene, CDR1 is SNHLY and CDR2 is FYNNEI. Trimming cost V 2 bases and J 9 bases; bases outside gene matches: 6. As DNA, the CDR3 is TGTGCCAGCAGTGAATTCGGACTAGCAGTTGAGCAGTTCTTC. This gives the protein CASSEFGLAVEQFF. Variable domain in full (rest from reference TRBV2 and TRBJ2-1): EPEVTQTPSHQVTQMGQEVILRCVPISNHLYFYWYRQILGQKVEFLVSFYNNEISEKSEIFDDQFSVERPDGSNFTLKIRSTKLEDSAMYFCASSEFGLAVEQFFGPGTRLTVL.

Only a few counts were recorded for this clone. The rearrangement links TRBV29-1 to TRBJ1-6; D remains unclear. The CDR3 is made up of 14 amino acids. Trimming took off 1 base at V and 7 bases at J, with 11 bases between the two ends. Germline V gives CDR1 SQVTM, CDR2 ANQGSEA. The CDR3 DNA follows: TGCAGCGTTGAAGGGGTAACAGCCAATTCACCCCTCCACTTT. It specifies CSVEGVTANSPLHF.

The chain uses TRBV9 and TRBJ2-1; TRBD2 agrees at 8 bases. There are 15 residues in the CDR3. V gave up 0 bases and J gave up 6 bases; unmatched junction bases: 5. In germline, CDR1 is SGDLS, CDR2 YYNGEE. The CDR3 region is CASSVGAGALNEQFF. CDR3 nucleotides: TGTGCCAGCAGCGTAGGAGCGGGAGCGCTCAATGAGCAGTTCTTC.

J is TRBJ1-3 and V is TRBV5-6, with 7 bases identical to TRBD1. This CDR3 has 13 amino acids. Germline CDR1 and CDR2: SGHDT and YYEEEE. The junction had 3 bases not matched to a gene; V was cut back by 6 bases and J by 3 bases. The CDR3 DNA follows: TGTGCCAGCAAAACAGGGGATGGAAACACCATATATTTT. The encoded protein is CASKTGDGNTIYF.

This chain connects TRBV7-9 to TRBJ2-3; D possibly corresponds to TRBD1 (6 bases). This CDR3 contains 14 residues. Per germline, CDR1 SEHNR and CDR2 FQNEAQ (reference sequence). The germline V and J ends were trimmed by 1 base and 4 bases, with 9 bases remaining between them. The CDR3 region has the DNA TGTGCCAGCAGCTTAGTTGAGGGGGCAGATACGCAGTATTTT. This encodes CASSLVEGADTQYF.

CDR3 sequence (DNA): TGTGCCAGCGAGGTTTGTCGAGCAGACTACGAGCAGTACGTC. Translated: CASEVCRADYEQYV. This chain joins TRBV6-5 and TRBJ2-7; D gene uncertain. The CDR3 runs to 14 residues. In germline, CDR1 is MNHEY, CDR2 SVGAGI. V was trimmed by 8 bases and J by 3 bases, leaving 17 bases between them.

This chain connects TRBV12-5 to TRBJ2-6; TRBD2 might be the D (5 bases). CDR1 LGHNT and CDR2 FRNRAP come from the germline V gene. Trimming took off 3 bases at V and 1 base at J, with 10 bases between the two ends. This CDR3 spans 16 amino acids. The chain's CDR3 is CASGFSGGSGANVLTF. Here the CDR3 DNA reads TGTGCTAGTGGTTTCTCCGGAGGTTCTGGGGCCAACGTCCTGACTTTC.

The chain joins TRBV3-1 (or the pseudogene TRBV3-2) to TRBJ2-3; no clear D. Germline CDR1 is LGHDT and CDR2 is YNNKEL (reference sequence). This CDR3 spans 13 amino acids. V lost 2 bases and J lost 5, with 8 bases in between. Here the CDR3 reads CASSQLLEDTQYF. The CDR3 nucleotides read TGTGCCAGCAGCCAATTGTTAGAAGATACGCAGTATTTT.

The chain employs TRBV19 and TRBJ1-5; D is unresolved. Deletions cut 6 bases from V and 5 bases from J, with 11 bases between. Germline CDR1 is LNHDA and CDR2 is SQIVND (reference sequence). The CDR3 loop spans 13 amino acids. The CDR3, as DNA: TGTGCCAGTAGCCAACAGAGACATCAGCCCCAGCATTTT. As protein: CASSQQRHQPQHF.

This clone is a singleton in its sample. This chain joins TRBV5-1 and TRBJ2-1; 8 positions agree with TRBD2. With V trimmed by 2 bases and J by 4 bases, 14 bases remained unmatched. The CDR3 sequence is 18 residues long. Germline CDR1 and CDR2: SGHRS and YFSETQ. The CDR3 sequence: CASSFGLAGSTPYNEQFF. The CDR3 region has the DNA TGCGCCAGCAGCTTCGGTCTAGCGGGCTCCACCCCGTACAATGAGCAGTTCTTC.